Listed below are T cell receptor beta chains from one sample, sequenced in a study of T-cell reconstitution after alpha-beta-depleted transplantation in children. TCRdb re-called the PCR reads through MiXCR, storing one row per CDR3 protein. The sample has roughly 590,000 distinct CDR3 sequences; roughly 15% are singletons. Sequencing was performed on PBMCs from the stem cell graft donor, taken from the stem cell graft. These receptors all come from a human donor who donated a stem cell graft to a child with acute myeloid leukemia. CDR3s include the opening cysteine and the closing phenylalanine or tryptophan. Fields, in order: CDR3 protein, CDR3 DNA, J gene, V gene, D gene, clone size. A D gene is named only where the DNA matches it firmly. Rows may omit the clone size; those that give it use once, few, many or a size class.

cdr3_aa: CAGAKGDYTGELFF
cdr3_nt: TGCGCAGGGGCGAAAGGGGACTACACCGGGGAGCTGTTTTTT
j_call: TRBJ2-2
v_call: TRBV5-1
d_call: -
clone_size: -

cdr3_aa: CASSLPLYRGQIEQFF
cdr3_nt: TGTGCCAGCAGCTTGCCTTTGTACAGGGGGCAGATTGAGCAGTTCTTC
j_call: TRBJ2-1
v_call: TRBV5-8
d_call: TRBD1
clone_size: many

cdr3_aa: CATSRGELSANTGELFF
cdr3_nt: TGTGCCACCAGCAGGGGGGAGCTTTCCGCGAACACCGGGGAGCTGTTTTTT
j_call: TRBJ2-2
v_call: TRBV15
d_call: -
clone_size: few

cdr3_aa: CASSLGGDRVGGNQPQHF
cdr3_nt: TGTGCCAGCAGTTTAGGAGGGGACAGGGTCGGCGGCAATCAGCCCCAGCATTTT
j_call: TRBJ1-5
v_call: TRBV12-3/TRBV12-4
d_call: TRBD1
clone_size: few

cdr3_aa: CASSFDGTQGGYGYTF
cdr3_nt: TGTGCCAGCAGTTTTGACGGAACCCAGGGTGGGTATGGCTACACCTTC
j_call: TRBJ1-2
v_call: TRBV12-3/TRBV12-4
d_call: -
clone_size: few

cdr3_aa: CASSLGQVTEAFF
cdr3_nt: TGCGCCAGCAGCTTAGGGCAGGTCACTGAAGCTTTCTTT
j_call: TRBJ1-1
v_call: TRBV5-1
d_call: -
clone_size: few

cdr3_aa: CASSKGSDCTNSPLHF
cdr3_nt: TGTGCCAGCAGCAAAGGAAGTGACTGCACCAATTCACCCCTCCACTTT
j_call: TRBJ1-6
v_call: TRBV21-1
d_call: -
clone_size: -

cdr3_aa: CASSYSRDGTQYF
cdr3_nt: TGTGCCAGCAGTTACTCGCGGGACGGGACCCAGTACTTC
j_call: TRBJ2-5
v_call: TRBV6-6
d_call: -
clone_size: many

cdr3_aa: CSADPGGGQETQYF
cdr3_nt: TGCAGTGCTGACCCGGGGGGGGGTCAAGAGACCCAGTACTTC
j_call: TRBJ2-5
v_call: TRBV20-1
d_call: TRBD2
clone_size: many

cdr3_aa: CASSEDPGTYNEQFF
cdr3_nt: TGTGCCAGCAGTGAGGACCCGGGGACTTACAATGAGCAGTTCTTC
j_call: TRBJ2-1
v_call: TRBV9
d_call: -
clone_size: -

cdr3_aa: CASSQDPGGSPLHF
cdr3_nt: TGCGCCAGCAGCCAAGATCCAGGGGGTTCACCCCTCCACTTT
j_call: TRBJ1-6
v_call: TRBV4-3
d_call: TRBD1
clone_size: -

cdr3_aa: CASSYSTSGGPEDTQYF
cdr3_nt: TGTGCCAGCAGTTACTCAACAAGCGGGGGGCCAGAGGATACGCAGTATTTT
j_call: TRBJ2-3
v_call: TRBV6-5
d_call: TRBD2
clone_size: many

cdr3_aa: CASSPGTVAGNQPQHF
cdr3_nt: TGCGCCAGCAGCCCCGGGACAGTTGCCGGCAATCAGCCCCAGCATTTT
j_call: TRBJ1-5
v_call: TRBV5-1
d_call: TRBD1
clone_size: -

cdr3_aa: CASSSTANAEAFF
cdr3_nt: TGCGCCAGCAGCTCGACAGCGAACGCTGAAGCTTTCTTT
j_call: TRBJ1-1
v_call: TRBV5-1
d_call: -
clone_size: -

cdr3_aa: CASNTGVGNEKLFF
cdr3_nt: TGTGCCAGCAACACCGGCGTGGGTAATGAAAAACTGTTTTTT
j_call: TRBJ1-4
v_call: TRBV28
d_call: -
clone_size: few

cdr3_aa: CASSLARGDGAFF
cdr3_nt: TGTGCCAGCAGCTTAGCCAGAGGGGATGGAGCTTTCTTT
j_call: TRBJ1-1
v_call: TRBV7-2
d_call: -
clone_size: many

cdr3_aa: CASRVRTANQPQHF
cdr3_nt: TGTGCCAGCAGAGTAAGGACAGCCAATCAGCCCCAGCATTTT
j_call: TRBJ1-5
v_call: TRBV28
d_call: -
clone_size: -

cdr3_aa: CASSRGRGLYEQYF
cdr3_nt: TGTGCCAGCAGCCGCGGGAGGGGTTTATACGAGCAGTACTTC
j_call: TRBJ2-7
v_call: TRBV5-6
d_call: TRBD2
clone_size: few

cdr3_aa: CASSQDLAGVAFF
cdr3_nt: TGTGCCAGCAGCCAAGATCTGGCTGGGGTCGCTTTCTTT
j_call: TRBJ1-1
v_call: TRBV4-2
d_call: -
clone_size: -

cdr3_aa: CASSASTSGGAYTQYF
cdr3_nt: TGTGCCAGCAGCGCTTCGACTAGCGGGGGGGCCTATACGCAGTATTTT
j_call: TRBJ2-3
v_call: TRBV5-6
d_call: TRBD2
clone_size: many

cdr3_aa: CASSSPRGQSFGYTF
cdr3_nt: TGTGCCAGCAGTTCCCCCAGGGGGCAGTCGTTTGGCTACACCTTC
j_call: TRBJ1-2
v_call: TRBV12-3/TRBV12-4
d_call: TRBD1
clone_size: many

cdr3_aa: CSARAGLGTANTEAFF
cdr3_nt: TGCAGTGCTAGAGCGGGACTAGGGACCGCGAACACTGAAGCTTTCTTT
j_call: TRBJ1-1
v_call: TRBV20-1
d_call: -
clone_size: many

cdr3_aa: CASSLRAGYTF
cdr3_nt: TGTGCCAGCAGTTTAAGGGCTGGCTACACCTTC
j_call: TRBJ1-2
v_call: TRBV12-3/TRBV12-4
d_call: -
clone_size: many

cdr3_aa: CASSFRDSTYEQYF
cdr3_nt: TGCGCCAGCAGCTTTCGGGACAGTACCTACGAGCAGTACTTC
j_call: TRBJ2-7
v_call: TRBV5-1
d_call: TRBD1
clone_size: -

cdr3_aa: CASSLRQGASTYEQYF
cdr3_nt: TGTGCCAGCAGCTTAAGACAGGGGGCATCTACCTACGAGCAGTACTTC
j_call: TRBJ2-7
v_call: TRBV7-2
d_call: TRBD1
clone_size: -

cdr3_aa: CASTEAFF
cdr3_nt: TGTGCCAGCACTGAAGCTTTCTTT
j_call: TRBJ1-1
v_call: TRBV6-1
d_call: -
clone_size: few

cdr3_aa: CASSLVPGQRNTEAFF
cdr3_nt: TGTGCCAGCAGCTTAGTCCCGGGACAGAGGAACACTGAAGCTTTCTTT
j_call: TRBJ1-1
v_call: TRBV7-8
d_call: TRBD1
clone_size: few

cdr3_aa: CSARDRGVTDTQYF
cdr3_nt: TGCAGTGCTAGAGATCGCGGGGTCACAGATACGCAGTATTTT
j_call: TRBJ2-3
v_call: TRBV20-1
d_call: -
clone_size: many

cdr3_aa: CSALLTSGRTDTQYF
cdr3_nt: TGCAGTGCCCTCTTGACTAGCGGACGCACAGATACGCAGTATTTT
j_call: TRBJ2-3
v_call: TRBV20-1
d_call: TRBD2
clone_size: many

cdr3_aa: CASSDLKGLRSETQYF
cdr3_nt: TGTGCCAGCAGTGACCTGAAAGGGCTGCGATCAGAGACCCAGTACTTC
j_call: TRBJ2-5
v_call: TRBV25-1
d_call: -
clone_size: -

cdr3_aa: CASSEEGHSYGYTF
cdr3_nt: TGTGCCAGCAGTGAGGAGGGACATAGCTATGGCTACACCTTC
j_call: TRBJ1-2
v_call: TRBV6-4
d_call: -
clone_size: many

cdr3_aa: CASSSSWMNTEAFF
cdr3_nt: TGTGCCAGCAGCAGTAGTTGGATGAACACTGAAGCTTTCTTT
j_call: TRBJ1-1
v_call: TRBV28
d_call: -
clone_size: -

cdr3_aa: CASRVAGAGEETQYF
cdr3_nt: TGTGCCAGCAGGGTCGCGGGGGCTGGTGAAGAGACCCAGTACTTC
j_call: TRBJ2-5
v_call: TRBV12-3/TRBV12-4
d_call: -
clone_size: many

cdr3_aa: CATHRDRGINYGYTF
cdr3_nt: TGTGCCACTCACCGGGACAGGGGAATTAACTATGGCTACACCTTC
j_call: TRBJ1-2
v_call: TRBV24-1
d_call: TRBD1
clone_size: -